This TCR beta chain was retrieved from a study of cytomegalovirus exposure and HLA in healthy donors. General observations from the study: Later work showed greater clonal expansion in HLA-associated TCR beta chains than in equally common others. For most TCR sequences rarity was the rule, although some public TCRs occurred in many donors.

To note about this clone: What it recognizes is unknown.

Primers: 60 Vbeta forward and 13 Jbeta reverse. The protocol was immunoSEQ multiplex PCR, while the TCRdb copy is restricted to in-frame clones and leaves out a portion. The sample comprises around 130,000 clones, 81% of which are singletons, and about 0.63% rests with the top ten. The CDR3 contains 15 residues. Germline V CDR1 and CDR2: MDHEN, SYDVKM. V lost 4 bases, J lost 7 bases, and 14 bases lay in between. The rearrangement joins TRBV28 to TRBJ1-6; D is undetermined. The clonotype originates from a man in his late teens or twenties in good health and CMV-seronegative. Material: PBMCs. CDR3 sequence (DNA): TGTGCCAGCAGTTCGGGGTTCGGAGGGAATTCACCCCTCCACTTT. Encoded protein: CASSSGFGGNSPLHF.